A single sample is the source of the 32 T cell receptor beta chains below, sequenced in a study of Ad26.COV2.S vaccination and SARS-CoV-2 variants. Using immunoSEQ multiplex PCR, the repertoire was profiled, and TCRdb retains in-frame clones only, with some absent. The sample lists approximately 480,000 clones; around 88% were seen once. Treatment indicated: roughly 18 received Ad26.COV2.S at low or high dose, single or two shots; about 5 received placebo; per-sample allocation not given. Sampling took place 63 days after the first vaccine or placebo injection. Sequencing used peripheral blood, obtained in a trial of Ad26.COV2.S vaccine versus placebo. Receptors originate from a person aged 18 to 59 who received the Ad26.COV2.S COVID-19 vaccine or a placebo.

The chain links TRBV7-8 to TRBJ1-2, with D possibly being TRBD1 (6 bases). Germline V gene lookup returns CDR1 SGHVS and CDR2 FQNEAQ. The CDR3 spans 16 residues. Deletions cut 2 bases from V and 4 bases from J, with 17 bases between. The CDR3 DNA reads TGTGCCAGCAGCTTATCCGTTCCCGGGGGCGGCTATGGCTACACCTTC. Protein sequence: CASSLSVPGGGYGYTF.

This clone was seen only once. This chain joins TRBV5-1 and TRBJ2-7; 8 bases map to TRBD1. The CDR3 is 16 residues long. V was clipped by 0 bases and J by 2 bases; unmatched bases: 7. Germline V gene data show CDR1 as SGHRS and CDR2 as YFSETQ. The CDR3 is CASSLAVQTGAYEQYF. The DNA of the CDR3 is TGCGCCAGCAGCTTGGCCGTTCAGACAGGGGCCTACGAGCAGTACTTC.

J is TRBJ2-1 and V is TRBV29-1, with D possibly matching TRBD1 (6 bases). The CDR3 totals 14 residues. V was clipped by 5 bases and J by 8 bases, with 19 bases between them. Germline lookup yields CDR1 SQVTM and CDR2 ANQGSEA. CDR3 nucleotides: TGCAGCGTTTCCCCGGCAGGGGTCAGCGATGAGCAGTTCTTC. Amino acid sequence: CSVSPAGVSDEQFF.

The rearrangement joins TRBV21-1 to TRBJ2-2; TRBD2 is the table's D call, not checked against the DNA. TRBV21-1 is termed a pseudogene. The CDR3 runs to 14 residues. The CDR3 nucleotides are TGTGCCAGCAGGAACGTTTTAAAGAGTGGGGAGCTGTTTTTT. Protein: CASRNVLKSGELFF.

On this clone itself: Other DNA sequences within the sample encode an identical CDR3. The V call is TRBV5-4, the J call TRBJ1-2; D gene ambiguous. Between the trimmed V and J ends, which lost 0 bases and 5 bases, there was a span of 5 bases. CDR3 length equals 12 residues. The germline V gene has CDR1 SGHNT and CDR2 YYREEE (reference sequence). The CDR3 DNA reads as TGTGCCAGCAGCTTGGATGGGTATGGCTACACCTTC. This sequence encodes CASSLDGYGYTF.

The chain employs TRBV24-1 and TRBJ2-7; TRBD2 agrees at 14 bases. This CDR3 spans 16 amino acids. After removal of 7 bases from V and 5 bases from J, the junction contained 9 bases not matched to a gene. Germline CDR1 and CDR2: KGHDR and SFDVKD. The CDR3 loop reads CATSKTGLAGGNEQYF. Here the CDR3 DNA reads TGTGCCACCAGCAAAACTGGACTAGCGGGAGGAAACGAGCAGTACTTC.

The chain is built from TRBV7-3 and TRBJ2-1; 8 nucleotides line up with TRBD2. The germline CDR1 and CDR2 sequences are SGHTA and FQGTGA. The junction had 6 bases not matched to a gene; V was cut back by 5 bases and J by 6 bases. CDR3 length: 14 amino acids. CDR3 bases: TGTGCCAGCAGCCCATCTAGCGGGTTCAATGAGCAGTTCTTC. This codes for CASSPSSGFNEQFF.

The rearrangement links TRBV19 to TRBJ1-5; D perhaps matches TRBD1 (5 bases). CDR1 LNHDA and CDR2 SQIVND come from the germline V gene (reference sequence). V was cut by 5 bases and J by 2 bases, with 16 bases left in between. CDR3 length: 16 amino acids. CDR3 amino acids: CASSGAAGRGNQPQHF. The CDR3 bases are TGTGCCAGTAGTGGGGCCGCAGGACGCGGCAATCAGCCCCAGCATTTT.

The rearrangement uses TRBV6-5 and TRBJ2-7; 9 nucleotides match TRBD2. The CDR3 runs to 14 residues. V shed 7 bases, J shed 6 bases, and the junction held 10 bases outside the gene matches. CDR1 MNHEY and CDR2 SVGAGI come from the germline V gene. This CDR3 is CASKGTSKSAEQYF. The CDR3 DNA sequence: TGTGCCAGCAAAGGGACTAGCAAGTCGGCCGAGCAGTACTTC.

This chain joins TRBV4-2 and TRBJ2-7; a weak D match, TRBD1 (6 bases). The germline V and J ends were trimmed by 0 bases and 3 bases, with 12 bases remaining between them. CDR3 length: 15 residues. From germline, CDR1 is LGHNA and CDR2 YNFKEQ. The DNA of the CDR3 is TGTGCCAGCAGCCAAGACTCGGGACAATACTACGAGCAGTACTTC. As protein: CASSQDSGQYYEQYF.

This chain's CDR3 is CATSVRGGRDNEQFF. CDR3 DNA: TGTGCCACCAGCGTTCGGGGCGGGAGGGATAATGAGCAGTTCTTC. The genes are TRBV15 and TRBJ2-1; 9 bases map to TRBD2. Trimming removed 5 bases from V and 7 bases from J; junction bases left unmatched: 9. CDR3 length: 15 amino acids. Germline CDR1 is LNHNV and CDR2 is YYDKDF (reference sequence).

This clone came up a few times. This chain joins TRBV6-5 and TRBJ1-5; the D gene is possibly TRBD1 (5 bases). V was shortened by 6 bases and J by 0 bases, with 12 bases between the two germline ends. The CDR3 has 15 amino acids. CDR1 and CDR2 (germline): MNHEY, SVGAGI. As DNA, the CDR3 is TGTGCCAGCAGAATCAGGGCGTATAGCAATCAGCCCCAGCATTTT. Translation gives CASRIRAYSNQPQHF.

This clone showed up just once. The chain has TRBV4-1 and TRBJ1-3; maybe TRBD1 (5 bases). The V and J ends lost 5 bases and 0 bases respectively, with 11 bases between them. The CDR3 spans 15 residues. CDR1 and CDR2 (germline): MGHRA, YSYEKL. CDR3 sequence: CASSSPGYSGNTIYF. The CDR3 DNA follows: TGCGCCAGCAGCAGCCCAGGGTACTCTGGAAACACCATATATTTT.

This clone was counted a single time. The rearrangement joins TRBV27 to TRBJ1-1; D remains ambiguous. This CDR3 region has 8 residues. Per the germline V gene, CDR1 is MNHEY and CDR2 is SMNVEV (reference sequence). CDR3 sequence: CTYTEAFF. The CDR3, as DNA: TGTACGTACACTGAAGCTTTCTTT.

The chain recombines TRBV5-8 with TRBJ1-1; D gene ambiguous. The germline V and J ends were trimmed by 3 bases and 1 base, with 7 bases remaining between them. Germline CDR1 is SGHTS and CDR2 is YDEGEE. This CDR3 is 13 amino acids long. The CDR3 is CASSSGPNTEAFF. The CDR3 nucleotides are TGTGCCAGCAGCTCGGGCCCGAACACTGAAGCTTTCTTT.

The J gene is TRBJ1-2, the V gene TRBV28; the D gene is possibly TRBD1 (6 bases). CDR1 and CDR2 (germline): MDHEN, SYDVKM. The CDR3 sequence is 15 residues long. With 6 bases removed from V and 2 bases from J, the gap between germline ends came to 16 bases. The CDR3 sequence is CASRSGGAENYGYTF. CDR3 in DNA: TGTGCCAGCAGAAGTGGGGGGGCGGAAAACTATGGCTACACCTTC.

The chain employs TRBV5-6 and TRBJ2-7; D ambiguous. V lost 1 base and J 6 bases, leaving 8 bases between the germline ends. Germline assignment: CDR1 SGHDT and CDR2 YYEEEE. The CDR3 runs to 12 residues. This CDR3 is CASSLTGGEQYF. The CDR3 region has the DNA TGTGCCAGCAGCTTGACGGGTGGCGAGCAGTACTTC. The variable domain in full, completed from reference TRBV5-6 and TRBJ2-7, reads DAGVTQSPTHLIKTRGQQVTLRCSPKSGHDTVSWYQQALGQGPQFIFQYYEEEERQRGNFPDRFSGHQFPNYSSELNVNALLLGDSALYLCASSLTGGEQYFGPGTRLTVT.

The CDR3 protein is CASSPLAGGPMGSETQYF. The CDR3 DNA follows: TGTGCCAGTAGTCCCCTAGCGGGAGGGCCGATGGGTTCGGAGACCCAGTACTTC. The chain uses TRBV19 and TRBJ2-5; TRBD2 matches 12 bases. CDR1 and CDR2 from the germline V gene are LNHDA and SQIVND (reference sequence). The junction had 15 bases not matched to a gene; V was cut back by 5 bases and J by 5 bases. This CDR3 is 18 amino acids long.

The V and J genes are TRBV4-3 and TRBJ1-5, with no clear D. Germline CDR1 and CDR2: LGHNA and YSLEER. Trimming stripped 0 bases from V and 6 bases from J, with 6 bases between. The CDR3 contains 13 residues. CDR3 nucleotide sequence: TGCGCCAGCAGCCAAGATTTCGGTCAGCCCCAGCATTTT. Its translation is CASSQDFGQPQHF.

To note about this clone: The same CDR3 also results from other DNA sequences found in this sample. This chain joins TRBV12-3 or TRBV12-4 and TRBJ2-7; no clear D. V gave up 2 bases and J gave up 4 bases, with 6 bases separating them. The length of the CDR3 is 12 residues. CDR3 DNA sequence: TGTGCCAGCAGTTTAAGTGGATACGAGCAGTACTTC. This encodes CASSLSGYEQYF.

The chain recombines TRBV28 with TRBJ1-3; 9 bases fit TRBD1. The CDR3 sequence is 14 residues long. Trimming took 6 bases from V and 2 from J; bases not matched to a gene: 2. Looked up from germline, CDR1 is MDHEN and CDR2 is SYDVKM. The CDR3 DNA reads TGTGCCAGCAGCACAGGGGGCCCTGGAAACACCATATATTTT. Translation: CASSTGGPGNTIYF.

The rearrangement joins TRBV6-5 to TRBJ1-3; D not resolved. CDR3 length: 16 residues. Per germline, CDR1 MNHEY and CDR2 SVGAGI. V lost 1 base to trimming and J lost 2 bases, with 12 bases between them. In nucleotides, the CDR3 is TGTGCCAGCAGTTACTTGTCGAATTCGGCTGGAAACACCATATATTTT. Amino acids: CASSYLSNSAGNTIYF.

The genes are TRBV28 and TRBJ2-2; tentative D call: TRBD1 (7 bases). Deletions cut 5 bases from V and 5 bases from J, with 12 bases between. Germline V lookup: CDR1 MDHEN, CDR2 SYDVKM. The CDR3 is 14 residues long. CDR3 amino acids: CASSRQGGTGELFF. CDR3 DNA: TGTGCCAGCAGTCGACAGGGAGGTACCGGGGAGCTGTTTTTT.

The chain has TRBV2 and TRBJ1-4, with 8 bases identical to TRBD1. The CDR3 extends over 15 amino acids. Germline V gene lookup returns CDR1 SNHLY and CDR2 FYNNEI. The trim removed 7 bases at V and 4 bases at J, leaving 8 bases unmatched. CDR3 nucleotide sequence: TGTGCCAGCACCCGAGGACAGGGCATTAATGAAAAACTGTTTTTT. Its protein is CASTRGQGINEKLFF.

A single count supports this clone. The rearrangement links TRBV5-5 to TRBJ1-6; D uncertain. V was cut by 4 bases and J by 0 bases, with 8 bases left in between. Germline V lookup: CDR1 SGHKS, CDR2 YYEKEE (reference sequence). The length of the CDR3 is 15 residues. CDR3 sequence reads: CASSPTDSYNSPLHF. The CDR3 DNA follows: TGTGCCAGCAGCCCCACAGACTCCTATAATTCACCCCTCCACTTT.

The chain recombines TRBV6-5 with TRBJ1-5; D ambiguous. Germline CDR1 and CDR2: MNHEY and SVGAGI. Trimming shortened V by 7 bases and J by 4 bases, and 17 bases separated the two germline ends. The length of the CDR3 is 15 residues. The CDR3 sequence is CASTRTRSPNQPQHF. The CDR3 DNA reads TGTGCCAGCACACGAACGAGGTCCCCAAATCAGCCCCAGCATTTT.

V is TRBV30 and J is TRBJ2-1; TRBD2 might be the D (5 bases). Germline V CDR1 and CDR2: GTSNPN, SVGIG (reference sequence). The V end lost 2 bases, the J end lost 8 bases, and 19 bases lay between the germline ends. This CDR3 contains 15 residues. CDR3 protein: CAWSMRGLHGYEQFF. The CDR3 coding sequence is TGTGCCTGGAGTATGAGAGGGCTTCATGGGTATGAGCAGTTCTTC.

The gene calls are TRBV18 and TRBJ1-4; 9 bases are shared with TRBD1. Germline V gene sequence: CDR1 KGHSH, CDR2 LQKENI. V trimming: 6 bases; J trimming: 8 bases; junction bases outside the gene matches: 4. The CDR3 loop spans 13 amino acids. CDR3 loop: CASSRGTGEKLFF. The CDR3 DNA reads TGTGCCAGCTCCCGGGGGACAGGGGAAAAACTGTTTTTT.

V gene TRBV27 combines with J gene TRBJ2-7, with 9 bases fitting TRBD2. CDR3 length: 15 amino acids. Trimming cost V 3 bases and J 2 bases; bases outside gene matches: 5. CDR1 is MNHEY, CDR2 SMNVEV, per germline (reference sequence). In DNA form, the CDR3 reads TGTGCCAGCAGTTTCTCAGGGACTAGCCCCTACGAGCAGTACTTC. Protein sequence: CASSFSGTSPYEQYF.

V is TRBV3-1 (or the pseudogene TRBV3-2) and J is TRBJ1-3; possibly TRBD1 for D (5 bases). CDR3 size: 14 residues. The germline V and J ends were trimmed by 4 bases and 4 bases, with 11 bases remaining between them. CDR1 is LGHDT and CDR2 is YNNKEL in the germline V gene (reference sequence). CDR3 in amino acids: CASSPEGWGNTIYF. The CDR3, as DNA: TGTGCCAGCAGCCCAGAGGGGTGGGGAAACACCATATATTTT.

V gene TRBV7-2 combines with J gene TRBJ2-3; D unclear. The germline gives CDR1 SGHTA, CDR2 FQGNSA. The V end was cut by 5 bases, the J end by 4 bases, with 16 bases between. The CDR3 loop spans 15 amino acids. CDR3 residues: CASSLQAAQADTQYF. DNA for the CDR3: TGTGCCAGCAGCCTGCAGGCAGCTCAGGCAGATACGCAGTATTTT.

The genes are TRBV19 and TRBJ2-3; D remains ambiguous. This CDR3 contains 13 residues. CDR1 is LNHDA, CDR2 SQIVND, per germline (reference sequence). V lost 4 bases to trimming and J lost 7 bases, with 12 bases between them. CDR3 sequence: CASSTRRTHTQYF. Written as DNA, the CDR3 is TGTGCCAGTAGTACCCGAAGGACCCATACGCAGTATTTT.